This T cell receptor (beta chain) was profiled in a study of T cell changes during pregnancy in multiple sclerosis. This clone was picked up one time. Only in-frame clones appear in the TCRdb table, and some are missing; sequencing was by immunoSEQ multiplex PCR. This table has 90,000 or so clones, about nine tenths appearing once. The CDR3 covers 16 residues. CDR1 SGHAT and CDR2 FQNNGV come from the germline V gene. Trimming shortened V by 0 bases and J by 0 bases, and 12 bases separated the two germline ends. The TCR sequence derives from a female donor in good health, serving as a control in a pregnancy study. Some clones in this sample may be carry-over from other donors' samples. This sample comprised PBMCs, obtained in the first trimester of pregnancy. V gene TRBV11-2 combines with J gene TRBJ2-7; no clear D. The CDR3, as DNA: TGTGCCAGCAGCTTAGATTATAGGCAGCGCTCCTACGAGCAGTACTTC. Protein product: CASSLDYRQRSYEQYF.